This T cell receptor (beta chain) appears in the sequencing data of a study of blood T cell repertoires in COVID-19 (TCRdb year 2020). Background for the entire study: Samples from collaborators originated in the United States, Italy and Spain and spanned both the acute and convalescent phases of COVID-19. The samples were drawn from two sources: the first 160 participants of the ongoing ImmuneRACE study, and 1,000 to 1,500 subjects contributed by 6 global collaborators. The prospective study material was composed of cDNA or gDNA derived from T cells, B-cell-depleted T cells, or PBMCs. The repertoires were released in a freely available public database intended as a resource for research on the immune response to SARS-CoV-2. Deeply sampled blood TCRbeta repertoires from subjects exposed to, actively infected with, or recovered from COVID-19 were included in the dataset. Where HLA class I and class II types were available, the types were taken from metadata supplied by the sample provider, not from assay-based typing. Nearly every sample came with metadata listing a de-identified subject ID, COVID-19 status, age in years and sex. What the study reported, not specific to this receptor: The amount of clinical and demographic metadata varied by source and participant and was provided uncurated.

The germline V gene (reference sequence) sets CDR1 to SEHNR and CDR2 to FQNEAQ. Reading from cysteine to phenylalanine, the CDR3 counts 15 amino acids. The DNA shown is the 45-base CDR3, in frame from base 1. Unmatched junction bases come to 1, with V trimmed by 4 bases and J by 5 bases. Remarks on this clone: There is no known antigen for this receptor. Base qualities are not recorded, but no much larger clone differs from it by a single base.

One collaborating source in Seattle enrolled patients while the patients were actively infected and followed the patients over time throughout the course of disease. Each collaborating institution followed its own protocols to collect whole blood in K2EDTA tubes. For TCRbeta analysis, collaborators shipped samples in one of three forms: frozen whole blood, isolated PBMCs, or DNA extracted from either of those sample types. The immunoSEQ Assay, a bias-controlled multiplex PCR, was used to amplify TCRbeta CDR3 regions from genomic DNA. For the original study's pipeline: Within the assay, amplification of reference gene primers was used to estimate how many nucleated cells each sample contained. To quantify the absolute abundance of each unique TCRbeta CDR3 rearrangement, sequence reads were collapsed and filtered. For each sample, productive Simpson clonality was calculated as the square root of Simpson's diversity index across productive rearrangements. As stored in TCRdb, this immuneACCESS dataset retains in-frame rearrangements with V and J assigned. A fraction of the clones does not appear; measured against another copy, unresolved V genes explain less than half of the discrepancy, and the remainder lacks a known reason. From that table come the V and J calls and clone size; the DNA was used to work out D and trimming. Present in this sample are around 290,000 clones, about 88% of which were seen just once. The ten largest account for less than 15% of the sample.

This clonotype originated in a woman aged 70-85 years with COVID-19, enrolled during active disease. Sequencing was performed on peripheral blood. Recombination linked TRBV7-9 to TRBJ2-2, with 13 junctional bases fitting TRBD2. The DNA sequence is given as TGTGCCAGCAGCTGGACTAGCGGGGGAACCGGGGAGCTGTTTTTT. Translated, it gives CASSWTSGGTGELFF.